This TCR beta chain comes out of a study of radiation and T cells in renal cell carcinoma. This clone has more than one count but fewer than ten. The germline CDR1 and CDR2 sequences are SNHLY and FYNNEI. This CDR3 has 14 amino acids. Trimming cost V 1 base and J 7 bases, with 13 bases left between them. Treatment reported: treatment-naive control, cytoreductive nephrectomy. Control samples are tumors resected by cytoreductive nephrectomy without prior radiation. Repertoires were generated with immunoSEQ multiplex PCR, while TCRdb's copy carries only in-frame clones and drops some. The profile covers over 9,500 clones, with about 61% appearing a single time and roughly 20% taken by the ten largest.

This specimen was tumor tissue, taken from a patient whose treatment was nephrectomy without radiotherapy. The sequence was obtained from a woman over 75 with renal cell carcinoma. The V call is TRBV2, the J call TRBJ2-5; D might be TRBD1 or TRBD2, each matching 5 bases. The CDR3 nucleotides read TGTGCCAGCAGTGAAGAGGGACCCTTCGGGACCCAGTACTTC. It specifies CASSEEGPFGTQYF.